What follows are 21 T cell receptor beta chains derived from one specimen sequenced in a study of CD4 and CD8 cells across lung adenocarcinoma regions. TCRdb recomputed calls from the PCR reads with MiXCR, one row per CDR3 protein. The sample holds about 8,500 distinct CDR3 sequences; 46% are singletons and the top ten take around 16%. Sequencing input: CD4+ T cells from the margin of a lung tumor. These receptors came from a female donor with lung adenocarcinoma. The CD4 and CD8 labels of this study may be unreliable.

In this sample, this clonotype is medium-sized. In DNA, the CDR3 is TGTGCCAGCAGCCGCCGGGACAGGGGTTCCTACGAGCAGTACTTC. Protein: CASSRRDRGSYEQYF. The V call is TRBV6-1, the J call TRBJ2-7, with 10 bases fitting TRBD1. The ends lost 6 bases at V and 1 base at J; junction bases unmatched: 6. Germline-derived CDR1 and CDR2 are MNHNS and SASEGT. The CDR3 totals 15 residues.

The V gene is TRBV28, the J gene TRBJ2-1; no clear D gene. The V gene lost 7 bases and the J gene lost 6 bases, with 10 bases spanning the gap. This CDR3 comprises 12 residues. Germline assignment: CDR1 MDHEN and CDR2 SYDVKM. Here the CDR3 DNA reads TGTGCCAGCACACGGGTATCCAATGAGCAGTTCTTC. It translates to CASTRVSNEQFF.

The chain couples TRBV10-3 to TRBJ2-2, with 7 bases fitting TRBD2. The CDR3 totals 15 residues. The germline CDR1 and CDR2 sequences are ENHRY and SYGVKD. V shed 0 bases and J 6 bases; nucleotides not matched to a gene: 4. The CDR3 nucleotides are TGTGCCATCAGTGAGTCGAGGGAGGGCCCCGGGGAGCTGTTTTTT. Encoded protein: CAISESREGPGELFF.

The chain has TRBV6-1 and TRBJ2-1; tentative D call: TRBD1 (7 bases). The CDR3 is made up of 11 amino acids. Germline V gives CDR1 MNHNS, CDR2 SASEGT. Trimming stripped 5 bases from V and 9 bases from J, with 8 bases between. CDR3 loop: CASSQGGEQFF. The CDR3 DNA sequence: TGTGCCAGCAGTCAGGGGGGTGAGCAGTTCTTC.

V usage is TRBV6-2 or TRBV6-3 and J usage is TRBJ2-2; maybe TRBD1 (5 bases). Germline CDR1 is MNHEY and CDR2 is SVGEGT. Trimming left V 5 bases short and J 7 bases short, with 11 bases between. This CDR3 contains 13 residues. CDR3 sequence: CASSDGTGGELFF. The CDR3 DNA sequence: TGTGCCAGCAGTGACGGAACAGGCGGGGAGCTGTTTTTT.

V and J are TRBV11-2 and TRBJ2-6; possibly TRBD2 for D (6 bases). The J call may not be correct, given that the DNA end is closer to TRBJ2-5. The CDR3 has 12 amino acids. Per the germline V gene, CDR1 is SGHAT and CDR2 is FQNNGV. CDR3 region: CASSAGSLTQYF. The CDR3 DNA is TGTGCCAGCAGCGCGGGGAGTTTGACCCAGTACTTC.

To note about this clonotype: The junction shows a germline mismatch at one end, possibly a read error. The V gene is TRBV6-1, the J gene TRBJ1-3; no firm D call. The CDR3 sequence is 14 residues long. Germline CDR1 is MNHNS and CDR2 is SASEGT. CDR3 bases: TGTGCCAGCAGTACAACACCCGTGGGAAACACCATGTTTTTT. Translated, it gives CASSTTPVGNTMFF.

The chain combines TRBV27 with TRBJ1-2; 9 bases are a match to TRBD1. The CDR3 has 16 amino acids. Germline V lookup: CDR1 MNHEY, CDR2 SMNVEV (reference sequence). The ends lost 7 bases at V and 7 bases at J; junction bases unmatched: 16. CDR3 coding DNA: TGTGCCAGCACCTCTTGGGACAGGGTTGCCGGGGCTGGCTACACCTTC. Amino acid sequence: CASTSWDRVAGAGYTF.

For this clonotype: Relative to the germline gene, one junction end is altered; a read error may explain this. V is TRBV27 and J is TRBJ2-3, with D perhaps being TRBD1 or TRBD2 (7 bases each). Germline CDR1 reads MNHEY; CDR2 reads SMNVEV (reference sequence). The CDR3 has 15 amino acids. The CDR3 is CASRSGTMGTDEQFF. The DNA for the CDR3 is TGTGCCAGCAGATCCGGGACTATGGGGACAGATGAGCAGTTCTTT.

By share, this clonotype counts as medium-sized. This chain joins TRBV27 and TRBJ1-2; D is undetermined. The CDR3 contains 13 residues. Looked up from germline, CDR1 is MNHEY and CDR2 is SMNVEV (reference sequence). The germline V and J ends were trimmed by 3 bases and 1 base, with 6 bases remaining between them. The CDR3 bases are TGTGCCAGCAGTTTCAGTTTTAACTATGGCTACACCTTC. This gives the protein CASSFSFNYGYTF.

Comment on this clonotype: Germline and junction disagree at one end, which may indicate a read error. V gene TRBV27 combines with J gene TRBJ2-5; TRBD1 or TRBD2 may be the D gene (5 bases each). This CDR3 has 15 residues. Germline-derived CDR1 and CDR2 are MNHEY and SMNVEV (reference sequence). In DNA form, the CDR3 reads TGTGCCAGGGGTACCCGGGGCCAGGGAGAAGAGACGCAGTACTTC. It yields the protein CARGTRGQGEETQYF.

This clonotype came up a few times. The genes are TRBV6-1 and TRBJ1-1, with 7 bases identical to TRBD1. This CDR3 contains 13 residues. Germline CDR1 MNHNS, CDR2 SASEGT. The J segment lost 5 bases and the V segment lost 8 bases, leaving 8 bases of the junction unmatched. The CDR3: CASWRQGSTEAFF. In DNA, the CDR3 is TGTGCCAGCTGGAGACAGGGAAGTACTGAAGCTTTCTTT.

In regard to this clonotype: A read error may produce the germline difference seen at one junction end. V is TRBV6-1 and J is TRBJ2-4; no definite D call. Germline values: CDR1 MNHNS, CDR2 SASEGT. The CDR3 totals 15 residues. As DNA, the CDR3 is TGTGCCAGCAGTGAACGGTCAGGAGCCAAAGACACTCAGTATTTC. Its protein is CASSERSGAKDTQYF.

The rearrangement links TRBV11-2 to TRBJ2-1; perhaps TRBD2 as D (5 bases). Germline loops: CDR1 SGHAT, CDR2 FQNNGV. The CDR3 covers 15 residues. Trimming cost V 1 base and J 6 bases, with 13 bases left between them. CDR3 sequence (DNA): TGTGCCAGCAGCTTAGGGGTCGGCGGGCGCAATGAGCAGTTCTTC. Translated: CASSLGVGGRNEQFF. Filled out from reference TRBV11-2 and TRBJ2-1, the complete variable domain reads EAGVAQSPRYKIIEKRQSVAFWCNPISGHATLYWYQQILGQGPKLLIQFQNNGVVDDSQLPKDRFSAERLKGVDSTLKIQPAKLEDSAVYLCASSLGVGGRNEQFFGPGTRLTVL.

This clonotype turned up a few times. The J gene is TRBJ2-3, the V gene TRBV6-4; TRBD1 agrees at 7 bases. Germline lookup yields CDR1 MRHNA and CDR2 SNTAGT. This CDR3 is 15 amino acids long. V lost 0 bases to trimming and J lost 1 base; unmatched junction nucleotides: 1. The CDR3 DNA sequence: TGTGCCAGCAGTGACTCCCAGGGGGGCACAGATACGCAGTATTTT. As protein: CASSDSQGGTDTQYF.

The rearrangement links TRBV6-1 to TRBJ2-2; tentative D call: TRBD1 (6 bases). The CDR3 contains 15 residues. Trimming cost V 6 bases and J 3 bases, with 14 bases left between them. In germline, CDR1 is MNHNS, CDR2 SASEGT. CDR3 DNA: TGTGCCAGCAGAATGACAGGAGGAGACACCGGGGAGCTGTTTTTT. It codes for CASRMTGGDTGELFF.

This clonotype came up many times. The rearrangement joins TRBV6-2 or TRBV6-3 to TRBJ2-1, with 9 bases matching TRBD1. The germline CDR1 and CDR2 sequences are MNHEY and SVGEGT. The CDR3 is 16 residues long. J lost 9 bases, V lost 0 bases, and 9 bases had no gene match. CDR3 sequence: CASSYSGTGHLGEQFF. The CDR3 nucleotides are TGTGCCAGCAGTTACTCAGGGACAGGGCATCTGGGTGAGCAGTTCTTC.

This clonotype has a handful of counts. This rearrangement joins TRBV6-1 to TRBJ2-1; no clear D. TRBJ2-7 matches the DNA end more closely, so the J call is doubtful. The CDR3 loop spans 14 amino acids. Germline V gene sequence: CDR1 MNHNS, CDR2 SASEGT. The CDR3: CASSERVAGNEQYF. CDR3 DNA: TGTGCCAGCAGTGAACGTGTCGCCGGCAATGAGCAGTACTTC.

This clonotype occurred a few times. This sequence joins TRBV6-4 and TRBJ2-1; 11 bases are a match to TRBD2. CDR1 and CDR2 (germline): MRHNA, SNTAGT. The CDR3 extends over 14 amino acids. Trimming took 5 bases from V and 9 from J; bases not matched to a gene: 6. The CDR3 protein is CASSTSGRNGEQFF. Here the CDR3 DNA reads TGTGCCAGCAGTACTAGCGGGAGAAACGGTGAGCAGTTCTTC.

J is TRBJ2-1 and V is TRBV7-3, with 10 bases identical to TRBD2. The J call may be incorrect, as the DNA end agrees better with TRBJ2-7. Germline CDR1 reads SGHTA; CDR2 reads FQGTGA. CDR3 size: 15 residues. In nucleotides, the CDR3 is TGTGCCAGCAGCTTATGGGGGACTAGCGACTACGAGCAGTACTTC. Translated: CASSLWGTSDYEQYF.

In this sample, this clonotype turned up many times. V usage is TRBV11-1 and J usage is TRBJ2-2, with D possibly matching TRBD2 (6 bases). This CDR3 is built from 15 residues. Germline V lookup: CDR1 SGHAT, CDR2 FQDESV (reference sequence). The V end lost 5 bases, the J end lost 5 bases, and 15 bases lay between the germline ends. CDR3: CASSRRRLGTGELFF. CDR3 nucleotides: TGTGCCAGCAGCCGAAGACGACTAGGGACCGGGGAGCTGTTTTTT.